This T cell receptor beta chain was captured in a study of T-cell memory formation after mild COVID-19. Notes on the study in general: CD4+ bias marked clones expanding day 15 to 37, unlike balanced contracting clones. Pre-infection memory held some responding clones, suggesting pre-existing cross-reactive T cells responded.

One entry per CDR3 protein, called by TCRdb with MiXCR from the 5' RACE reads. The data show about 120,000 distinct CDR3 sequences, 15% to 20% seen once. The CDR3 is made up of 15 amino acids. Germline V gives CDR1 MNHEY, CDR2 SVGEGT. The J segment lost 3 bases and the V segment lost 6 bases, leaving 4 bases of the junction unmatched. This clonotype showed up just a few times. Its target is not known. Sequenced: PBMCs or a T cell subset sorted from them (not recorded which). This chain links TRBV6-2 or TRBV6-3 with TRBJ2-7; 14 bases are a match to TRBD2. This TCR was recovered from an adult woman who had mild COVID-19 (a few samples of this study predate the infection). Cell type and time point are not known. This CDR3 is CASSRGLAGDYEQYF. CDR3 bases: TGTGCCAGCAGCCGGGGACTAGCGGGAGACTACGAGCAGTACTTC.